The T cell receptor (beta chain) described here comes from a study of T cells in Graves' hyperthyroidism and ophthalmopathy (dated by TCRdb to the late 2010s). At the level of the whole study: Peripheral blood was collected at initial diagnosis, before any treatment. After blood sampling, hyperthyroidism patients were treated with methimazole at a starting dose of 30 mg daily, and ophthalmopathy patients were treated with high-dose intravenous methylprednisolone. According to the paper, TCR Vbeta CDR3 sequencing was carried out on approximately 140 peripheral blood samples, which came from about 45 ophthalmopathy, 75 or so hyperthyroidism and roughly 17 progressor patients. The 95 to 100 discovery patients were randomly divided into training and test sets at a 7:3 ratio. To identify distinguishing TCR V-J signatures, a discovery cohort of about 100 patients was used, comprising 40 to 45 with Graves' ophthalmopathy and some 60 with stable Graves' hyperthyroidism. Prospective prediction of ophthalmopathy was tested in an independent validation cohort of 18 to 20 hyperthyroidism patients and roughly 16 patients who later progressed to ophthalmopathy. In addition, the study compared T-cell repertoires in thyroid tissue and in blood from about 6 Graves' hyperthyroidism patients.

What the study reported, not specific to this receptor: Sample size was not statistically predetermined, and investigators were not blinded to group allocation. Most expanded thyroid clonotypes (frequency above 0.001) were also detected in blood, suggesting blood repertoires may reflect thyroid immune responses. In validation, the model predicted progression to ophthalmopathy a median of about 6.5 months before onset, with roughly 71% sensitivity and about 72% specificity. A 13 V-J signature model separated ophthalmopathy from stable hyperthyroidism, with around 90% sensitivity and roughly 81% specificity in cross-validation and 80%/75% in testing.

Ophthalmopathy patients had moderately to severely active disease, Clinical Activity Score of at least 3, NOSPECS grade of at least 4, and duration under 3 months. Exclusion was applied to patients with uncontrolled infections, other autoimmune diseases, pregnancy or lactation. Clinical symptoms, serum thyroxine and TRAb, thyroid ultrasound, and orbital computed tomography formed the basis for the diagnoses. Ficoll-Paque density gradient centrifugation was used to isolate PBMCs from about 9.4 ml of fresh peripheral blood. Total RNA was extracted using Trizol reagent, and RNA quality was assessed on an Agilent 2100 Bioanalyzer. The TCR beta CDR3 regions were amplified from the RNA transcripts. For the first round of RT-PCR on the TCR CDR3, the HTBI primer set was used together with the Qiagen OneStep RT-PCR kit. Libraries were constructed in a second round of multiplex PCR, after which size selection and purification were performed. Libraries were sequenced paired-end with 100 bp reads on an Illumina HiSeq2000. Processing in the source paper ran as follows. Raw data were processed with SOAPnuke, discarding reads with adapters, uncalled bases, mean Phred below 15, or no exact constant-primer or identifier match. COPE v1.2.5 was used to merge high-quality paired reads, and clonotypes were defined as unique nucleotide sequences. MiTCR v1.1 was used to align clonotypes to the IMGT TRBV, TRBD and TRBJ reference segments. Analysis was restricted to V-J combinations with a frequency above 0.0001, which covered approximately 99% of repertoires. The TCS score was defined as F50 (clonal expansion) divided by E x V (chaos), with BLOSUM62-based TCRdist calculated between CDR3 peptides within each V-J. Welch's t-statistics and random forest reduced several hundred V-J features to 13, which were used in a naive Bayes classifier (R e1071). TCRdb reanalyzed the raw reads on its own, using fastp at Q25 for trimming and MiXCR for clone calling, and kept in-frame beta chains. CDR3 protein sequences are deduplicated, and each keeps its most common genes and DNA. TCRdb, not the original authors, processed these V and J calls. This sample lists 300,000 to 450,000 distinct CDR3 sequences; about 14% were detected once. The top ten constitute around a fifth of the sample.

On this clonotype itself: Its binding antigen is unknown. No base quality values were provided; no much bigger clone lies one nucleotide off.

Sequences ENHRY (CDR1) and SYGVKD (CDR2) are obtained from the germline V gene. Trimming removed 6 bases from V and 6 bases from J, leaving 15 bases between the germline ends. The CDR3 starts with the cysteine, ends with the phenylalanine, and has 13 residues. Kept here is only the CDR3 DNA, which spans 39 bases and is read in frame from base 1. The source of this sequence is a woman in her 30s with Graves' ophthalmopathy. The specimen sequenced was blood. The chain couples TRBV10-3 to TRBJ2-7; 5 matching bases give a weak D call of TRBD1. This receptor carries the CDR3 CAISRTQTCEQYF. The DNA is TGTGCCATCAGCCGGACACAGACCTGCGAGCAGTACTTC.